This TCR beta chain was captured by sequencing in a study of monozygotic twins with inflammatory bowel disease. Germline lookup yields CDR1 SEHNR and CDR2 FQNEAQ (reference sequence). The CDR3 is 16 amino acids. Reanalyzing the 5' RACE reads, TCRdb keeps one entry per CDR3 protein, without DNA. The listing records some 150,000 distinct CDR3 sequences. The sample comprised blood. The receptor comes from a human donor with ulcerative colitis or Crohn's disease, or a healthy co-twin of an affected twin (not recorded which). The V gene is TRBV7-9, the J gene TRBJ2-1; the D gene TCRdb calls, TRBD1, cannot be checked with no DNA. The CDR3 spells CASSPRTGPIGGEQFF.